The 2 T cell receptor beta chains below were found in one sample sequenced in a study of T cells in women clearing cervical HPV infection (dated by TCRdb to the late 2010s). Library generation was performed with the immunoSEQ multiplex PCR assay. TCRdb limited this immuneACCESS table to in-frame rearrangements with V and J called. A share of clones is missing; checked studies link under half to unresolved V genes, and the rest is unexplained. The table for this sample shows some 23,000 clones. The ten largest clones add up to more than 8% of the sample. The sequenced material came from blood buffy coat. The receptors were sampled from a woman between 18 and 75 years old with a cervical HPV16 infection that either progressed to CIN3+ or cleared (not recorded which).

Of note for this clone: The sequence runs out 3 residues before the end of the CDR3; the remainder is reconstructed from the germline J gene. This chain joins TRBV27 and TRBJ1-2; D is unresolved. Between the trimmed V and J ends, which lost 2 bases and 1 base, there was a span of 5 bases. The CDR3 sequence is 13 residues long. Germline V gene lookup returns CDR1 MNHEY and CDR2 SMNVEV (reference sequence). The covered CDR3 bases are TGTGCCAGCAGTTTACAGATTAACTATGGC. It encodes CASSLQINYG. The CDR3 reads in full as CASSLQINYGYTF.

Of note for this clone: The CDR3 extends 3 residues past the end of the read, so its final part is completed from the germline J gene. V usage is TRBV5-1 and J usage is TRBJ2-7; 7 bases are shared with TRBD1. Per germline, CDR1 SGHRS and CDR2 YFSETQ. CDR3 length equals 13 residues. V shed 0 bases and J 5 bases; nucleotides not matched to a gene: 2. CDR3 DNA, as far as it was read: TGCGCCAGCAGCTTGGACAGGGGCCACGAG. Encoded protein: CASSLDRGHE. The entire CDR3 sequence reads CASSLDRGHEQYF.